These 23 T cell receptor beta chains were all obtained from the same sample, sequenced in a study of blood T cells in healthy people across ages. The second PCR ran roughly 6 to 11 cycles with a sample-barcoded 5' primer and J-beta primers. Each CDR3 protein is one row after TCRdb ran MiXCR on the 5' RACE reads. The sample contains 700,000 or so distinct CDR3 sequences, roughly 20% of which appear only once. Sequenced material: blood. These receptors originate from a man between 65 and 85 years old in good health.

In this sample, this clonotype turned up a few times. The chain is built from TRBV9 and TRBJ2-1, with D tentatively TRBD2 (6 bases). The CDR3 contains 12 residues. The ends were cut back, 0 bases at V and 10 bases at J, with 8 bases in the middle. CDR1 and CDR2 (germline): SGDLS, YYNGEE. The CDR3 DNA is TGTGCCAGCAGCGTAGGCGGGGAGGAGCAGTTCTTC. Encoded protein: CASSVGGEEQFF.

The rearrangement links TRBV12-3 or TRBV12-4 to TRBJ2-7; 10 bases agree with TRBD2. V trimming: 5 bases; J trimming: 10 bases; junction bases outside the gene matches: 8. The CDR3 extends over 13 amino acids. The CDR3, as DNA: TGTGCCAGCAGTCCTGGACTAGCGGTTGCCCAGTACTTC. Translation gives CASSPGLAVAQYF.

This chain joins TRBV28 and TRBJ1-1; D gene ambiguous. The CDR3 contains 14 residues. The V end was cut by 5 bases, the J end by 7 bases, with 17 bases between. Per germline, CDR1 MDHEN and CDR2 SYDVKM. CDR3 residues: CASSSPSGFNEAFF. Here the CDR3 DNA reads TGTGCCAGCAGTAGTCCTTCAGGTTTCAATGAAGCTTTCTTT.

This clonotype was recorded at least ten times. This sequence joins TRBV20-1 and TRBJ1-5, with unresolved D. Looked up from germline, CDR1 is DFQATT and CDR2 is SNEGSKA (reference sequence). Trimming took off 3 bases at V and 7 bases at J, with 10 bases between the two ends. CDR3 length: 12 amino acids. DNA of the CDR3: TGCAGTGCTAGCAGGCTGTTGCAGCCCCAGCATTTT. Translated, it gives CSASRLLQPQHF.

This clonotype was detected only a few times. The gene calls are TRBV12-3 or TRBV12-4 and TRBJ1-2; D possibly corresponds to TRBD1 (5 bases). V lost 5 bases to trimming and J lost 4 bases, with 23 bases between them. The length of the CDR3 is 17 residues. The chain's CDR3 is CASSLGGAIRRGYGYTF. CDR3 sequence (DNA): TGTGCCAGCAGTCTTGGAGGGGCCATCCGACGGGGCTATGGCTACACCTTC.

The CDR3 DNA follows: TGTGCCAGCAGTGAATTGGTGGGGGGCCAGCCCCAGCATTTT. It encodes CASSELVGGQPQHF. This chain connects TRBV6-1 to TRBJ1-5; tentatively, D is TRBD1 (6 bases). Germline V gives CDR1 MNHNS, CDR2 SASEGT. Deletions cut 2 bases from V and 7 bases from J, with 12 bases between. The CDR3 totals 14 residues.

The V call is TRBV19, the J call TRBJ2-1; TRBD2 agrees at 8 bases. CDR1 is LNHDA, CDR2 SQIVND, per germline (reference sequence). This CDR3 has 15 residues. V lost 3 bases and J lost 8; bases outside the gene matches: 9. The CDR3 nucleotides are TGTGCCAGTAGTATGGGGGCGGGAGGATTCGATGAGCAGTTCTTC. Its protein product is CASSMGAGGFDEQFF.

This chain connects TRBV11-3 to TRBJ2-1, with TRBD2 matching 10 bases. Unmatched junction bases numbered 8, after V lost 5 bases and J lost 7 bases. This CDR3 contains 15 residues. In germline, CDR1 is SGHNT, CDR2 YENEEA. DNA for the CDR3: TGTGCCAGCAGCCTAGGGGCTAGCGGGAGTAATGAGCAGTTCTTC. Its translation: CASSLGASGSNEQFF.

The J gene is TRBJ2-5, the V gene TRBV6-5; possible D gene TRBD2, 6 bases. Per the germline V gene, CDR1 is MNHEY and CDR2 is SVGAGI. The CDR3 length is 16 residues. Deletions cut 2 bases from V and 2 bases from J, with 15 bases between. The CDR3 nucleotides read TGTGCCAGCAGTTACGCCTTGGCGGGGCTACAAGAGACCCAGTACTTC. It encodes CASSYALAGLQETQYF.

The chain is built from TRBV6-5 and TRBJ1-2; 9 bases match TRBD1. V lost 6 bases to trimming and J lost 7 bases; unmatched junction nucleotides: 6. Germline V lookup: CDR1 MNHEY, CDR2 SVGAGI. The CDR3 runs to 13 residues. This CDR3 reads CASSLGQGTGYTF. In DNA form, the CDR3 reads TGTGCCAGCAGCTTGGGACAGGGAACTGGCTACACCTTC.

A few counts support this clonotype. The chain combines TRBV11-2 with TRBJ1-2; D is ambiguous. The CDR3 contains 13 residues. The ends were cut back, 5 bases at V and 3 bases at J, with 10 bases in the middle. Germline CDR1 is SGHAT and CDR2 is FQNNGV. In nucleotides, the CDR3 is TGTGCCAGCAGCCCCGATTACTACTATGGCTACACCTTC. Its translation is CASSPDYYYGYTF.

The J gene is TRBJ2-3, the V gene TRBV11-3, with 7 positions matching TRBD2. V lost 5 bases and J lost 6; bases outside the gene matches: 8. Germline CDR1 SGHNT, CDR2 YENEEA. CDR3 size: 14 residues. CDR3 nucleotide sequence: TGTGCCAGCAGCCGGACTAGAGTATTGGATACGCAGTATTTT. This encodes CASSRTRVLDTQYF.

This clonotype was detected a few times. The rearrangement joins TRBV2 to TRBJ2-1; 7 nucleotides align to TRBD2. Germline values: CDR1 SNHLY, CDR2 FYNNEI. This CDR3 is 15 amino acids long. The V gene end was trimmed by 3 bases and the J gene end by 0 bases; junction bases not matched to a gene: 2. The CDR3 loop is CASSETSRSYNEQFF. CDR3 nucleotide sequence: TGTGCCAGCAGTGAGACTAGCCGCTCCTACAATGAGCAGTTCTTC.

This clonotype was observed a handful of times. The rearrangement uses TRBV18 and TRBJ2-1; no firm D call. Deletions cut 2 bases from V and 3 bases from J, with 17 bases between. This CDR3 contains 17 residues. Per the germline V gene, CDR1 is KGHSH and CDR2 is LQKENI. Here the CDR3 reads CASSPSLYGPGYNEQFF. As DNA, the CDR3 is TGTGCCAGCTCACCATCCCTTTATGGACCCGGCTACAATGAGCAGTTCTTC.

The chain uses TRBV25-1 and TRBJ2-3; no definite D call. In germline, CDR1 is MGHDK, CDR2 SYGVNS. The length of the CDR3 is 15 residues. V lost 3 bases and J lost 2, with 12 bases in between. CDR3 in amino acids: CASSESGAPTDTQYF. The CDR3 bases are TGTGCCAGCAGTGAGAGTGGTGCGCCCACAGATACGCAGTATTTT. Full variable domain (remainder filled in from reference TRBV25-1 and TRBJ2-3): EADIYQTPRYLVIGTGKKITLECSQTMGHDKMYWYQQDPGMELHLIHYSYGVNSTEKGDLSSESTVSRIRTEHFPLTLESARPSHTSQYLCASSESGAPTDTQYFGPGTRLTVL.

This clonotype occurred a few times. The rearrangement links TRBV6-1 to TRBJ1-4, with D unresolved. The V gene lost 6 bases and the J gene lost 0 bases, with 8 bases spanning the gap. There are 14 residues in the CDR3. Per the germline V gene, CDR1 is MNHNS and CDR2 is SASEGT. CDR3 loop: CASRDRATNEKLFF. As DNA, the CDR3 is TGTGCCAGCAGGGACCGTGCAACTAATGAAAAACTGTTTTTT.

The genes are TRBV5-1 and TRBJ2-3, with 8 nucleotides matching TRBD2. Losses at the gene ends were 1 base for V and 1 base for J; bases not matched to a gene: 5. CDR3 length: 16 residues. Germline-derived CDR1 and CDR2 are SGHRS and YFSETQ. The CDR3 spells CASSLLGAGGTDTQYF. The CDR3, as DNA: TGCGCCAGCAGCTTGTTGGGAGCGGGGGGCACAGATACGCAGTATTTT. The whole variable domain, remainder taken from reference TRBV5-1 and TRBJ2-3, is KAGVTQTPRYLIKTRGQQVTLSCSPISGHRSVSWYQQTPGQGLQFLFEYFSETQRNKGNFPGRFSGRQFSNSRSEMNVSTLELGDSALYLCASSLLGAGGTDTQYFGPGTRLTVL.

This clonotype has a handful of counts. The chain uses TRBV12-5 and TRBJ1-2; 10 bases fit TRBD1. Germline CDR1 and CDR2: LGHNT and FRNRAP. V lost 0 bases, J lost 4 bases, and 8 bases stayed unmatched. This CDR3 has 17 amino acids. Here the CDR3 reads CASGLVRTGGSIYGYTF. CDR3 DNA: TGTGCTAGTGGTTTGGTACGGACAGGGGGTTCGATCTATGGCTACACCTTC.

J is TRBJ2-3 and V is TRBV18; D is undetermined. This CDR3 region has 11 residues. Deletions cut 8 bases from V and 5 bases from J, with 8 bases between. Germline CDR1 is KGHSH and CDR2 is LQKENI. In DNA form, the CDR3 reads TGTGCCAGCCCCTGGGAAGATACGCAGTATTTT. Translating it yields CASPWEDTQYF.

This clonotype has only a few counts. The chain has TRBV20-1 and TRBJ1-1; possible D gene TRBD1, 6 bases. The CDR3 is made up of 14 amino acids. Per the germline V gene, CDR1 is DFQATT and CDR2 is SNEGSKA (reference sequence). The ends were cut back, 2 bases at V and 0 bases at J, with 10 bases in the middle. The CDR3, as DNA: TGCAGTGCTAGATTGGGACAAATGAACACTGAAGCTTTCTTT. Translating gives CSARLGQMNTEAFF.

On this clonotype itself: The junction shows a germline mismatch at one end, possibly a read error. The V gene is TRBV20-1, the J gene TRBJ2-1; no clear D gene. In germline, CDR1 is DFQATT, CDR2 SNEGSKA (reference sequence). The CDR3 is made up of 11 amino acids. CDR3 in amino acids: CAGWKINEQFF. In DNA form, the CDR3 reads TGTGCTGGCTGGAAGATCAATGAGCAGTTCTTC.

The chain couples TRBV3-1 to TRBJ2-3; D not certain. CDR3 length: 15 amino acids. Germline V gene data show CDR1 as LGHDT and CDR2 as YNNKEL (reference sequence). Trimming removed 2 bases at V and 6 bases at J, with 15 bases between. The CDR3 protein is CASSQNLGPTDTQYF. CDR3 coding DNA: TGTGCCAGCAGCCAAAATCTAGGTCCCACCGATACGCAGTATTTT.

The CDR3 region has the DNA TGTGCCAGCAGTGGGCGGGACTGGAACACCGGGGAGCTGTTTTTT. Translated: CASSGRDWNTGELFF. This chain links TRBV25-1 with TRBJ2-2; perhaps TRBD2 as D (6 bases). Germline CDR1 MGHDK, CDR2 SYGVNS. The CDR3 is 15 residues long. With 4 bases removed from V and 1 base from J, the gap between germline ends came to 10 bases.